What follows is one TCR beta chain and its context. Its antigen is unknown. Measured with immunoSEQ multiplex PCR; TCRdb has only the in-frame clones, and not every one. The sample has 21,000 or so clones; just over 75% are singletons. The sample belongs to a study of CD4 T cells in relation to SARS-CoV-2 and coronaviruses. Unexposed donor CD4+ T cells date from about 2011-2018, before the COVID-19 pandemic. After roughly ten days of culture, CD4+ T cells were isolated. Between the trimmed V and J ends, which lost 2 bases and 1 base, there was a span of 5 bases. The CDR3 has 13 residues. Study-level points and caveats: In approximately 70% of donors, memory CD4+ clonotypes crossrecognized SARS-CoV-2 and at least one common cold coronavirus spike.

This sequence originates from a human donor in good health. The sample comprised CD4+ T cells from PBMCs, cultured in vitro. The rearrangement links TRBV12-3 or TRBV12-4 to TRBJ1-1; D is ambiguous. The CDR3 spells CASSLTANTEAFF. The DNA of the CDR3 is TGTGCCAGCAGTTTAACAGCGAACACTGAAGCTTTCTTT.